This T cell receptor beta chain stems from a study of CD8 T cells in ankylosing spondylitis. Findings and limits, study-wide: The study looked at matched synovial fluid samples from ankylosing spondylitis patients. Disease-linked clones were reported to be significantly enriched there. Some of these motif variants have turned up before, in reports on reactive arthritis synovial fluid and blood. A TCR beta motif of under ten highly homologous variants seemed to mark ankylosing spondylitis blood.

Trimming took off 4 bases at V and 5 bases at J, with 15 bases between the two ends. The germline gives CDR1 SGHRS, CDR2 YFSETQ. This CDR3 is 15 amino acids long. Quantitative 5'-RACE was performed with molecular barcodes, and it yielded the TCR beta libraries. A single record per CDR3 protein comes from TCRdb applying MiXCR to the 5' RACE reads. The sample yields fewer than 250,000 distinct CDR3 sequences, roughly a tenth seen once. There are many counts of this clonotype. Its matching antigen is unknown. The sequence derives from a male donor with ankylosing spondylitis or in good health (not recorded which). Sequenced input: blood, either unsorted or a sorted T cell fraction (not recorded which). The chain is built from TRBV5-1 and TRBJ2-2; maybe TRBD2 (5 bases). The CDR3 loop reads CASSGGITETGELFF. The CDR3 DNA sequence: TGCGCCAGCAGCGGAGGAATTACAGAGACCGGGGAGCTGTTTTTT.